Listed below are T cell receptor beta chains from one sample, sequenced in a study of early T cells in non-severe SARS-CoV-2 infection. Via MiXCR, TCRdb re-called the 5' RACE reads, giving one row per CDR3 protein. The profile covers 53,000 or so distinct CDR3 sequences, with 12% appearing a single time and around 2.5% taken by the ten largest. Sequenced material: whole blood, taken at baseline. The receptors come from an adult who was a healthcare worker with PCR-confirmed SARS-CoV-2 infection or an uninfected control (not recorded which). Each CDR3 is given with its conserved first and last residue. The D gene is left open where the match is weak. The size field is filled for only some rows; it gives once, few, many or a size class.

abundance: .; v_gene: TRBV20-1; j_gene: TRBJ2-2; d_gene: .; CDR3aa: CSARRGGELFF; CDR3nt: TGCAGTGCAAGAAGGGGAGGGGAGCTGTTTTTT
abundance: .; v_gene: TRBV6-2/TRBV6-3; j_gene: TRBJ2-7; d_gene: .; CDR3aa: CASKGLITYEQYF; CDR3nt: TGTGCCAGCAAAGGACTGATCACCTACGAGCAGTACTTC
abundance: .; v_gene: TRBV3-1; j_gene: TRBJ2-3; d_gene: .; CDR3aa: CASSQGGSSTQYF; CDR3nt: TGTGCCAGCAGCCAAGGGGGTTCCAGCACGCAGTATTTT
abundance: .; v_gene: TRBV25-1; j_gene: TRBJ1-6; d_gene: .; CDR3aa: CASSEPYPRPLHF; CDR3nt: TGTGCCAGCAGTGAGCCCTACCCGAGACCCCTCCACTTT
abundance: .; v_gene: TRBV5-5; j_gene: TRBJ2-5; d_gene: .; CDR3aa: CASSFITTQETQYF; CDR3nt: TGTGCCAGCAGCTTTATAACTACCCAAGAGACCCAGTACTTC
abundance: once; v_gene: TRBV5-4; j_gene: TRBJ1-2; d_gene: .; CDR3aa: CASSLIGANYGYTF; CDR3nt: TGTGCCAGCAGCTTGATTGGAGCTAACTATGGCTACACCTTC
abundance: few; v_gene: TRBV6-1; j_gene: TRBJ2-5; d_gene: .; CDR3aa: CASSERSAVVLQETQYF; CDR3nt: TGTGCCAGCAGTGAAAGGTCGGCCGTCGTTCTTCAAGAGACCCAGTACTTC
abundance: few; v_gene: TRBV20-1; j_gene: TRBJ1-6; d_gene: .; CDR3aa: CSARVGGRGYNSPLHF; CDR3nt: TGCAGTGCTAGAGTCGGGGGCCGAGGCTATAATTCACCCCTCCACTTT
abundance: .; v_gene: TRBV7-2; j_gene: TRBJ2-1; d_gene: .; CDR3aa: CASRYASGNEQFF; CDR3nt: TGTGCCAGCAGATATGCGAGCGGCAATGAGCAGTTCTTC
abundance: .; v_gene: TRBV4-3; j_gene: TRBJ1-1; d_gene: .; CDR3aa: CASSQDTGSKAFF; CDR3nt: TGCGCCAGCAGCCAAGATACAGGGAGTAAAGCTTTCTTT
abundance: .; v_gene: TRBV6-6; j_gene: TRBJ2-2; d_gene: .; CDR3aa: CASREGSTGELFF; CDR3nt: TGTGCCAGCAGGGAGGGGAGCACCGGGGAGCTGTTTTTT
abundance: .; v_gene: TRBV11-2; j_gene: TRBJ2-6; d_gene: .; CDR3aa: CASSPFEAGANVLTF; CDR3nt: TGTGCCAGCAGCCCTTTCGAGGCTGGGGCCAACGTCCTGACTTTC
abundance: few; v_gene: TRBV5-1; j_gene: TRBJ2-7; d_gene: TRBD1; CDR3aa: CASSYGGQAPSYEQYF; CDR3nt: TGCGCCAGCAGCTACGGGGGACAGGCCCCCTCCTACGAGCAGTACTTC
abundance: .; v_gene: TRBV27; j_gene: TRBJ2-1; d_gene: TRBD2; CDR3aa: CASVSREGSRGGNEQFF; CDR3nt: TGTGCCAGCGTTTCTCGGGAGGGCTCCAGGGGAGGCAATGAGCAGTTCTTC
abundance: few; v_gene: TRBV6-5; j_gene: TRBJ2-5; d_gene: .; CDR3aa: CASRPTSLETQYF; CDR3nt: TGTGCCAGCAGACCTACTAGTTTAGAGACCCAGTACTTC
abundance: few; v_gene: TRBV12-3/TRBV12-4; j_gene: TRBJ2-7; d_gene: .; CDR3aa: CASSLGAEFTYEQYF; CDR3nt: TGTGCCAGCAGCCTAGGGGCGGAGTTTACCTACGAGCAGTACTTC
abundance: few; v_gene: TRBV12-3/TRBV12-4; j_gene: TRBJ2-1; d_gene: TRBD2; CDR3aa: CASSLGREADEQFF; CDR3nt: TGTGCCAGCAGTTTAGGGCGGGAGGCCGATGAGCAGTTCTTC
abundance: .; v_gene: TRBV19; j_gene: TRBJ2-7; d_gene: TRBD1; CDR3aa: CASSSGTGFYEQYF; CDR3nt: TGTGCCAGTAGTTCCGGGACAGGGTTCTACGAGCAGTACTTC